The entry below gives a single TCR beta chain sequence along with its context. Sequencing used immunoSEQ multiplex PCR; TCRdb keeps in-frame clones, though not all of them. This table has about 130,000 clones, more than 85% appearing once. The sample is drawn from a study of control samples from healthy donors and cancer patients. The germline gives CDR1 SGHTS, CDR2 YDEGEE. This CDR3 spans 15 amino acids. V was cut by 4 bases and J by 2 bases, with 16 bases left in between. J is TRBJ2-7 and V is TRBV5-8; D gene unclear. This clonotype was obtained from a man aged 18 to 29 in good health. Sequencing was performed on blood. CDR3 in DNA: TGTGCCAGCAGCCTGGGTTGGACCTATACCTACGAGCAGTACTTC. Encoded protein: CASSLGWTYTYEQYF. Full variable domain (missing parts from reference TRBV5-8 and TRBJ2-7): EAGVTQSPTHLIKTRGQQATLRCSPISGHTSVYWYQQALGLGLQFLLWYDEGEERNRGNFPPRFSGRQFPNYSSELNVNALELEDSALYLCASSLGWTYTYEQYFGPGTRLTVT.